This T cell receptor beta chain was documented in a study of T cell repertoires in cytomegalovirus infection. As for the study in general: Signatures in public TCR beta sequences pointed to both CMV infection and matching HLA type.

Study observations and caveats: Clonotypes of TCR beta that were HLA-C-restricted and CMV-specific dominated the ex vivo response. Cumulative frequency (of public TCR beta family members) identified carriers of CMV plus the relevant HLA.

Each CDR3 protein is one row after TCRdb ran MiXCR on the reads. The sample has fewer than 550,000 distinct CDR3 sequences, 11% seen once. This clonotype was counted at least ten times. Its antigen is not identified. The germline V gene has CDR1 KGHSH and CDR2 LQKENI. The CDR3 spans 16 residues. Trimming removed 3 bases at V and 0 bases at J, with 12 bases between. The sample taken for sequencing was PBMCs. The chain employs TRBV18 and TRBJ1-5; D unclear. The sequence was obtained from a human donor in good health (CMV status not recorded). Some clones in this sample may be carry-over from other donors' samples. The CDR3, as DNA: TGTGCCAGCTCACCGCGGCAGGAGCTTAGCAATCAGCCCCAGCATTTT. Protein: CASSPRQELSNQPQHF.